Included here is one T cell receptor (beta chain) sequence, with context. Its antigen is as yet unknown. CDR1 is SGHNT, CDR2 YYREEE, per germline (reference sequence). The CDR3 sequence is 12 residues long. V lost 3 bases, J lost 1 base, and 4 bases lay in between. The sample comes from a study of CD4+ T cells in melanoma. Whole-study results and caveats: CD8+ T cell, macrophage and B cell function reportedly correlated with neoantigen-specific CD4+ T cells. Reportedly, melanoma neoantigen-specific CD4+ T cells showed varied differentiation states.

Profiled with immunoSEQ multiplex PCR; TCRdb holds only in-frame clones, not every one. The data hold some 13,000 clones, with 68% observed a single time. The rearrangement joins TRBV5-4 to TRBJ2-5; D not certain. This sequence originates from a human donor with melanoma. The sequenced sample was cells from a culture (not recorded whether cultured in vitro). DNA of the CDR3: TGTGCCAGCAGCTCCCCCCAAGAGACCCAGTACTTC. Translated, it gives CASSSPQETQYF. Full variable domain (missing parts from reference TRBV5-4 and TRBJ2-5): ETGVTQSPTHLIKTRGQQVTLRCSSQSGHNTVSWYQQALGQGPQFIFQYYREEENGRGNFPPRFSGLQFPNYSSELNVNALELDDSALYLCASSSPQETQYFGPGTRLLVL.